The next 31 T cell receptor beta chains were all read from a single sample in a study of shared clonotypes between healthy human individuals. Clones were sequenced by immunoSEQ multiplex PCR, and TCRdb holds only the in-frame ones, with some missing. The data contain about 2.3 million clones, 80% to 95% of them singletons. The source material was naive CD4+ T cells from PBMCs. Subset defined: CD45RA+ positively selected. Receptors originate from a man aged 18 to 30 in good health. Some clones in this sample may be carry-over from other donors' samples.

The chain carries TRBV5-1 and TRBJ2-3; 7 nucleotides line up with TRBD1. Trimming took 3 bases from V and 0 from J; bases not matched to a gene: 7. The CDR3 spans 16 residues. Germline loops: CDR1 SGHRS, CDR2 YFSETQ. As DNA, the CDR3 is TGCGCCAGCAGCTACGGACAGGCCACTAGCACAGATACGCAGTATTTT. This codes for CASSYGQATSTDTQYF.

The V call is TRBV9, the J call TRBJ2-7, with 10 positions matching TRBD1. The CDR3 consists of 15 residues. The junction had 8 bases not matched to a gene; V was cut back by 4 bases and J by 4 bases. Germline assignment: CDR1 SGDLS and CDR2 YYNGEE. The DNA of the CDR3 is TGTGCCAGCAGCTTGTTGGACAGGGGGTTTTACGAGCAGTACTTC. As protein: CASSLLDRGFYEQYF.

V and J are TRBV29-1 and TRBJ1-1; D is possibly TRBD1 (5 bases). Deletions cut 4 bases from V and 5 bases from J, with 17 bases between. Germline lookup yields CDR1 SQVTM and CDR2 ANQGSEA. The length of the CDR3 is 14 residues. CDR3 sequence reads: CSVGRDLARTEAFF. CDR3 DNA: TGCAGCGTTGGTAGGGACTTAGCTCGGACTGAAGCTTTCTTT.

The DNA for the CDR3 is TGTGCCAGCAGAAGGGGGAACACCGGGGAGCTGTTTTTT. It is translated as CASRRGNTGELFF. The rearrangement uses TRBV6-6 and TRBJ2-2, with D possibly TRBD1 on 5 matching bases. The CDR3 totals 13 residues. Deletions cut 6 bases from V and 1 base from J, with 6 bases between. The germline gives CDR1 MNHNY, CDR2 SVGAGI (reference sequence).

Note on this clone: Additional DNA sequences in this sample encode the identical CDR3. The CDR3 coding sequence is TGTGCCAGCAGCTTCGGAGGAGGCAGGGCCTACGAGCAGTACTTC. It is translated as CASSFGGGRAYEQYF. This chain connects TRBV7-9 to TRBJ2-7; D possibly matches TRBD1 or TRBD2 (5 bases each). Germline V gene sequence: CDR1 SEHNR, CDR2 FQNEAQ (reference sequence). V was pared by 3 bases and J by 2 bases, with 14 bases between. The length of the CDR3 is 15 residues.

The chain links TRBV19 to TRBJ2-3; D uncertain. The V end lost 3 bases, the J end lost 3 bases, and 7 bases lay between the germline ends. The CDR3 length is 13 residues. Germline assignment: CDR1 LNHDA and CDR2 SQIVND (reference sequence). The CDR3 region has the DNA TGTGCCAGTAGTATCTCTTTGACAGATACGCAGTATTTT. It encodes CASSISLTDTQYF.

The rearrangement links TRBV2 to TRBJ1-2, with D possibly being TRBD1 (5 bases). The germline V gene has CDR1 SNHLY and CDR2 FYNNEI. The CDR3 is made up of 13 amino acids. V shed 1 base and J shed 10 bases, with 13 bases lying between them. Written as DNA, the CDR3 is TGTGCCAGCAGTGAAGAGACAGCCTTCCTCTACACCTTC. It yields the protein CASSEETAFLYTF.

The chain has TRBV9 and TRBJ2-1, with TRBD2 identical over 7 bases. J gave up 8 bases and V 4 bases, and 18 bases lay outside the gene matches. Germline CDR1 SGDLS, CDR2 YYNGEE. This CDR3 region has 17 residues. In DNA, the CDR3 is TGTGCCAGCAGCCGGGGGGTCTCGGGAGGTTTGGACGATGAGCAGTTCTTC. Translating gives CASSRGVSGGLDDEQFF.

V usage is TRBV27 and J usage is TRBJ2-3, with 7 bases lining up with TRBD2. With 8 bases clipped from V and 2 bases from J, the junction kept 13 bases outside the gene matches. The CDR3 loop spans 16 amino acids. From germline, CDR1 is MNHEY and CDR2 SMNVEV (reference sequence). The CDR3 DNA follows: TGTGCCAGCCAGACTCCGGGAGGAAAACTCACAGATACGCAGTATTTT. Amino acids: CASQTPGGKLTDTQYF.

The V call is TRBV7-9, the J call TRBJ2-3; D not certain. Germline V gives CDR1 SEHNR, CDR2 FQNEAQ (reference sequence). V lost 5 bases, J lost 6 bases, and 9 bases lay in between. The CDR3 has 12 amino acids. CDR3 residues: CASSTSWDTQYF. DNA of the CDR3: TGTGCCAGCAGCACATCGTGGGATACGCAGTATTTT.

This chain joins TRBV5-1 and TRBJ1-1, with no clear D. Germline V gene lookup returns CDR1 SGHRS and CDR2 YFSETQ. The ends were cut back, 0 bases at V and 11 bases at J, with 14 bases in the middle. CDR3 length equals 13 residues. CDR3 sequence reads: CASSLGRQAGAFF. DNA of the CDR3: TGCGCCAGCAGCTTGGGGCGCCAGGCGGGCGCTTTCTTT.

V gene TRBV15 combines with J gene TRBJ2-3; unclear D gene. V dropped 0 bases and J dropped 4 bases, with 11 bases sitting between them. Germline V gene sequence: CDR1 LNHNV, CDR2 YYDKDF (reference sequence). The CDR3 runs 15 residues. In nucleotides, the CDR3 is TGTGCCACCAGCAGAGACGGGCGGAGCGCAGATACGCAGTATTTT. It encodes CATSRDGRSADTQYF. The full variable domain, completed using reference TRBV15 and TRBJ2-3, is DAMVIQNPRYQVTQFGKPVTLSCSQTLNHNVMYWYQQKSSQAPKLLFHYYDKDFNNEADTPDNFQSRRPNTSFCFLDIRSPGLGDTAMYLCATSRDGRSADTQYFGPGTRLTVL.

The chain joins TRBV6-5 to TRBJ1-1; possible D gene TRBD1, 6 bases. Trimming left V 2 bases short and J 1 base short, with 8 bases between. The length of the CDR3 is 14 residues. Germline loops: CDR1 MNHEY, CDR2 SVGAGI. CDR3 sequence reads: CASSYEGQNTEAFF. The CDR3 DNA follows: TGTGCCAGCAGTTACGAGGGACAGAACACTGAAGCTTTCTTT.

CDR3 amino acids: CASSGTTQYF. The CDR3 DNA reads TGTGCCAGCAGTGGGACCACGCAGTATTTT. The chain has TRBV28 and TRBJ2-3; D assignment may be TRBD1 or TRBD2 (5 bases each). Germline CDR1 MDHEN, CDR2 SYDVKM. V was pared by 5 bases and J by 9 bases, with 6 bases between. The CDR3 length is 10 residues.

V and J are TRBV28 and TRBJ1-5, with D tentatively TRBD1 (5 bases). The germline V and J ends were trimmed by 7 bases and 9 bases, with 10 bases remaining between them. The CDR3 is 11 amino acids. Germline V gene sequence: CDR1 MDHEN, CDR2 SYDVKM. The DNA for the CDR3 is TGTGCCAGCACGGGGGAGGGGCCCCAGCATTTT. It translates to CASTGEGPQHF.

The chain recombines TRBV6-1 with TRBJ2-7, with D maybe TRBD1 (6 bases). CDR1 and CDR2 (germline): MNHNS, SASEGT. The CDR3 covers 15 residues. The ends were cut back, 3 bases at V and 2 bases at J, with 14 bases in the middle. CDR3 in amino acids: CASSDRGTRAYEQYF. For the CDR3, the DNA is TGTGCCAGCAGTGACAGGGGCACTCGGGCCTACGAGCAGTACTTC.

The DNA for the CDR3 is TGTGCCAGCACTAGACAGGCACACTATGGCTACACCTTC. Translation: CASTRQAHYGYTF. The rearrangement links TRBV2 to TRBJ1-2; D might be TRBD1 (6 bases). CDR1 is SNHLY, CDR2 FYNNEI, per germline. CDR3 length: 13 amino acids. The V gene lost 7 bases and the J gene lost 3 bases, with 12 bases spanning the gap.

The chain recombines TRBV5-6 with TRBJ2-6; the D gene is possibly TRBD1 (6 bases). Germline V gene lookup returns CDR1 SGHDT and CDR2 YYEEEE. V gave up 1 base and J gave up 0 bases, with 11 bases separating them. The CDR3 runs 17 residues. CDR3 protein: CASSLWGRLSGANVLTF. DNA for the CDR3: TGTGCCAGCAGCTTGTGGGGGCGGCTCTCTGGGGCCAACGTCCTGACTTTC.

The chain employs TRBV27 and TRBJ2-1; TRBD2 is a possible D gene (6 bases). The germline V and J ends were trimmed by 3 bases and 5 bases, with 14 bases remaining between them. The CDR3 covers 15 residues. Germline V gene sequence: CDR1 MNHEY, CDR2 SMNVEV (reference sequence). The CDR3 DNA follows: TGTGCCAGCAGTTTTCGGAGGGCCAGCGACAATGAGCAGTTCTTC. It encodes CASSFRRASDNEQFF.

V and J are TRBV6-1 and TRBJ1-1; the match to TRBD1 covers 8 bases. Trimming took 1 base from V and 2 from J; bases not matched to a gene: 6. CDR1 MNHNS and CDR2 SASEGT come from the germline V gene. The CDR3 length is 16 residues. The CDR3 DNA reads TGTGCCAGCAGTGAAGGTTGGGACAGGTTAAACACTGAAGCTTTCTTT. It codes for CASSEGWDRLNTEAFF.

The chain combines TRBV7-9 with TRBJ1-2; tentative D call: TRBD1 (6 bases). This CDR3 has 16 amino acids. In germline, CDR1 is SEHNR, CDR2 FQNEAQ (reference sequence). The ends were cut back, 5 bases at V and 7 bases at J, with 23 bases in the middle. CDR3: CASSPGQGLLGFGYTF. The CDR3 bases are TGTGCCAGCAGCCCGGGACAAGGTTTACTAGGCTTTGGCTACACCTTC.

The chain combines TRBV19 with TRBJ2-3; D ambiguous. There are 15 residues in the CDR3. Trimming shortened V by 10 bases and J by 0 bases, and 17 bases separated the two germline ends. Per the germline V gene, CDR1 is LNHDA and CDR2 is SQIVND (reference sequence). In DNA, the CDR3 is TGTGCCACCCGCTCGACGCCCCATAGCACAGATACGCAGTATTTT. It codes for CATRSTPHSTDTQYF.

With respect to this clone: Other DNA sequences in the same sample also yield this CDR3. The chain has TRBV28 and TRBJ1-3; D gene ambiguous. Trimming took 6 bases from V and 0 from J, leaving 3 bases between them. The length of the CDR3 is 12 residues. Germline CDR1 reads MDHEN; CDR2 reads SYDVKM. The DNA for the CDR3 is TGTGCCAGCAGGACCTCTGGAAACACCATATATTTT. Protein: CASRTSGNTIYF.

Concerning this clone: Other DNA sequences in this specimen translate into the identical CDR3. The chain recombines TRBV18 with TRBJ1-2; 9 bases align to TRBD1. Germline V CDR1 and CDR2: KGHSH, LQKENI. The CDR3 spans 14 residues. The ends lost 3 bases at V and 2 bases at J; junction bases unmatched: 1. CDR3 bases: TGTGCCAGCTCACCGGGACAGGGCAACTATGGCTACACCTTC. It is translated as CASSPGQGNYGYTF.

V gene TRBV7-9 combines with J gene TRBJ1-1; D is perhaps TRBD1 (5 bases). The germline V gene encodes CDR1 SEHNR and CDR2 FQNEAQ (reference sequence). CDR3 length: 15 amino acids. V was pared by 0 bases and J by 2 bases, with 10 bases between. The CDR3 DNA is TGTGCCAGCAGCTTAGCGGGCACAGGCAACACTGAAGCTTTCTTT. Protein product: CASSLAGTGNTEAFF.

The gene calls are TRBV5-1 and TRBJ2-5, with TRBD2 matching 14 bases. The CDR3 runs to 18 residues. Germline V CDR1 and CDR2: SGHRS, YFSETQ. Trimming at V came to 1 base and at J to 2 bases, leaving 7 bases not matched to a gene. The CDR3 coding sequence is TGCGCCAGCAGCTTGTCCGGGACTAGCGGGAGTGGGCAAGAGACCCAGTACTTC. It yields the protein CASSLSGTSGSGQETQYF.

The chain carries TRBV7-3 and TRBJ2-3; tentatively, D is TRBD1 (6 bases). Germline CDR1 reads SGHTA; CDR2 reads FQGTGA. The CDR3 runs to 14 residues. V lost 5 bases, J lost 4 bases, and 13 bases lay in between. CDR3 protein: CASSRTGNPDTQYF. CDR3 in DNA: TGTGCCAGCAGCCGTACAGGGAACCCAGATACGCAGTATTTT.

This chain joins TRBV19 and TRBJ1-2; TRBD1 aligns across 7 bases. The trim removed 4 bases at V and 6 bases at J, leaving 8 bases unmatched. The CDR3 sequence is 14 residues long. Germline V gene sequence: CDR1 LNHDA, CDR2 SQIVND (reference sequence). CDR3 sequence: CASSTSDRVHGYTF. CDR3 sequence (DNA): TGTGCCAGTAGTACTTCTGACAGGGTCCATGGCTACACCTTC. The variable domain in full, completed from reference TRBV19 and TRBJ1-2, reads DGGITQSPKYLFRKEGQNVTLSCEQNLNHDAMYWYRQDPGQGLRLIYYSQIVNDFQKGDIAEGYSVSREKKESFPLTVTSAQKNPTAFYLCASSTSDRVHGYTFGSGTRLTVV.

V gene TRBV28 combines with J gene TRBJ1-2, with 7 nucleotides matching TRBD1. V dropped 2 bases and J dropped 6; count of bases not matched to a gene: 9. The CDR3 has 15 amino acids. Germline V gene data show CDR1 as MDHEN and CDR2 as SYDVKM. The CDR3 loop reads CASSLLDQGGHGYTF. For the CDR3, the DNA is TGTGCCAGCAGTTTACTGGACCAGGGGGGCCATGGCTACACCTTC.

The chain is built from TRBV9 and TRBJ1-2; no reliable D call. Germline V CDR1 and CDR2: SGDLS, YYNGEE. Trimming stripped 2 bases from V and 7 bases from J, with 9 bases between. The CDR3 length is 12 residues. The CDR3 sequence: CASSVGSSGYTF. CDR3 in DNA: TGTGCCAGCAGCGTTGGTTCATCTGGCTACACCTTC.

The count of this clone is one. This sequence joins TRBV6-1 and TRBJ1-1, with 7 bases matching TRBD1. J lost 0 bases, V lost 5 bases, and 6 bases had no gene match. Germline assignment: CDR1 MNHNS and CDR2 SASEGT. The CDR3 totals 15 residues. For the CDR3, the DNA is TGTGCCAGCAGTTTTTCCGGGACAGTGAACACTGAAGCTTTCTTT. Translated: CASSFSGTVNTEAFF.